This paragraph reports one T cell receptor (beta chain). Germline CDR1 and CDR2: MNHEY and SMNVEV (reference sequence). Trimming at V came to 0 bases and at J to 7 bases, leaving 7 bases not matched to a gene. This CDR3 is 17 amino acids long. Sample treatment: preoperative locoregional IRX-2 cytokine immunotherapy. Preoperative locoregional IRX-2 cytokine immunotherapy was tested in the phase Ib source study. The sample belongs to a study of preoperative IRX-2 immunotherapy in early breast cancer. Clones were read by immunoSEQ multiplex PCR, and TCRdb kept only the in-frame ones, dropping some. The repertoire has tens of thousands of clones, almost 90% of them found once; the top ten carry approximately 10%.

The chain has TRBV27 and TRBJ2-1; 12 positions agree with TRBD2. This TCR was sampled from a human donor with breast cancer. This specimen was collected from a patient treated with IRX-2 immunotherapy. CDR3 residues: CASSLSQTSGRRNEQFF. CDR3 DNA: TGTGCCAGCAGTTTATCCCAGACTAGCGGGAGAAGGAATGAGCAGTTCTTC.